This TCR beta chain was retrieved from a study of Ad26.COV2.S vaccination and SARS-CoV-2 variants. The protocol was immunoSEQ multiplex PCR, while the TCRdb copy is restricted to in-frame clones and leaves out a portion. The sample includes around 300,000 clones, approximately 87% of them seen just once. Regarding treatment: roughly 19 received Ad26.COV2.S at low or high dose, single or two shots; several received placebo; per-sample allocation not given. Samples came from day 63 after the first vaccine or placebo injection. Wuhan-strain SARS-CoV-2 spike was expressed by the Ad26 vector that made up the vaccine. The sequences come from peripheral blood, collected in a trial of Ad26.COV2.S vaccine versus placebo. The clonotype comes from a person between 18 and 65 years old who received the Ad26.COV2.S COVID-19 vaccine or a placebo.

The CDR3 spells CASSREDRRSGNTIYF. DNA of the CDR3: TGTGCCAGCAGCCGGGAGGACAGACGATCTGGAAACACCATATATTTT. The chain combines TRBV9 with TRBJ1-3, with D possibly matching TRBD1 (6 bases). Germline loops: CDR1 SGDLS, CDR2 YYNGEE. The CDR3 extends over 16 amino acids. V lost 4 bases, J lost 1 base, and 15 bases lay in between.